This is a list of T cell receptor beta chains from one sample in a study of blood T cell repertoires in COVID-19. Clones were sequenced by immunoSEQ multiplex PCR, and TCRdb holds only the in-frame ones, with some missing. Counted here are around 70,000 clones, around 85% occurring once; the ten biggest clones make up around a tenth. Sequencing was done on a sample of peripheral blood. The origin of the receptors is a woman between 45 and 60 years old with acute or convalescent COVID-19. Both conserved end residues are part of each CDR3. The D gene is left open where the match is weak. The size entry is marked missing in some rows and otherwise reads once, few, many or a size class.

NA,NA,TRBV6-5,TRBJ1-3,CASSTRGFAGNTIYF,TGTGCCAGCAGTACTAGGGGGTTCGCTGGAAACACCATATATTTT
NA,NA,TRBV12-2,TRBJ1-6,CASRLANPRDTLGF,TGTGCAAGTCGCTTAGCTAATCCCCGGGACACCCTGGGCTTT
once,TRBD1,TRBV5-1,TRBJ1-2,CASSLNPGGDGGYTF,TGCGCCAGCAGCTTGAATCCAGGGGGCGACGGTGGCTACACCTTC
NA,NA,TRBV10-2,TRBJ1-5,CASSVGGESNQPQHF,TGCGCCAGCAGTGTCGGCGGAGAGAGCAATCAGCCCCAGCATTTT
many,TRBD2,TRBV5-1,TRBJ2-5,CASSPGLAGGRGQETQYF,TGCGCCAGCAGCCCGGGACTAGCGGGAGGCCGGGGGCAAGAGACCCAGTACTTC
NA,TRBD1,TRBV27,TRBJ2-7,CASRLTGAYEQYF,TGTGCCAGCAGGTTAACAGGGGCCTACGAGCAGTACTTC
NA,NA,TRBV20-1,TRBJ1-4,CSASAGRDEKLFF,TGCAGTGCTAGTGCGGGTCGGGATGAAAAACTGTTTTTT
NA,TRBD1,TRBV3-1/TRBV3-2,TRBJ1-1,CASSQRQGLGAFF,TGTGCCAGCAGCCAACGACAGGGACTGGGGGCTTTCTTT
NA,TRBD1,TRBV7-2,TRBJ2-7,CASSPRTGGYEQYF,TGTGCCAGCAGCCCACGGACAGGGGGCTACGAGCAGTACTTC
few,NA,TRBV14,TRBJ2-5,CASSRDLQETQYF,TGTGCCAGCAGCCGGGACTTACAAGAGACCCAGTACTTC
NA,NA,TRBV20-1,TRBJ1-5,CSASWGDLAQPQHF,TGCAGTGCTAGTTGGGGGGATTTAGCGCAGCCCCAGCATTTT
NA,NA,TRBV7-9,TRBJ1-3,CASTYGNTIYF,TGTGCCAGCACCTATGGAAACACCATATATTTT
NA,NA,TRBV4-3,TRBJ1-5,CASSQHAGSRTPQHF,TGCGCCAGCAGCCAACACGCAGGGTCTCGCACGCCCCAGCATTTT
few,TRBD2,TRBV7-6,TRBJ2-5,CASSLAASGGGETQYF,TGTGCCAGCAGCTTAGCGGCTAGCGGGGGTGGAGAGACCCAGTACTTC
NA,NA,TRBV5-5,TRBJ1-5,CASSLDSQDQPQHF,TGTGCCAGCAGCCTTGACAGTCAAGATCAGCCCCAGCATTTT
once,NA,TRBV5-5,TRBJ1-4,CASSLEAGFNEKLFF,TGTGCCAGCAGCTTGGAAGCGGGGTTTAATGAAAAACTGTTTTTT
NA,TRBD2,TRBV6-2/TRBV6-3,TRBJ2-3,CASSYPLAGGLSRDTQYF,TGTGCCAGCAGTTACCCCCTAGCGGGGGGGCTATCGAGAGATACGCAGTATTTT
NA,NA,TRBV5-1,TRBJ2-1,CASSEGGTGYNEQFF,TGCGCCAGCAGCGAGGGGGGGACAGGCTACAATGAGCAGTTCTTC
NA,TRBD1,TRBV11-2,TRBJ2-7,CASSPDRVFLTYEQYF,TGTGCCAGCAGCCCGGACAGGGTGTTTCTGACCTACGAGCAGTACTTC
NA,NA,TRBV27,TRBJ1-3,CASSLNSYTFSGNTIYF,TGTGCCAGCAGTTTAAATTCTTACACCTTCTCTGGAAACACCATATATTTT
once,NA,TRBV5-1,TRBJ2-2,CASRQGEDTGELFF,TGCGCCAGCAGGCAGGGGGAGGACACCGGGGAGCTGTTTTTT
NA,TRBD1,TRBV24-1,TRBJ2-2,CATSDSRKAGTGGTGELFF,TGTGCCACCAGTGATTCACGGAAGGCCGGGACAGGGGGGACCGGGGAGCTGTTTTTT
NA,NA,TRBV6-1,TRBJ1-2,CASSEASGWSGPPYGYTF,TGTGCCAGCAGTGAAGCAAGCGGGTGGTCAGGGCCCCCCTATGGCTACACCTTC
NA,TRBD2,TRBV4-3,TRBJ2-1,CASSQEGQTSLFF,TGCGCCAGCAGCCAAGAGGGCCAGACTAGCCTGTTCTTC